The rows below give T cell receptor beta chains drawn from one sample of a study of blood T cell repertoires in COVID-19. Generated by immunoSEQ multiplex PCR, the TCRdb table keeps only in-frame clones and is missing some. The sample lists a few hundred thousand clones, approximately 84% occurring once. The sample consisted of PBMCs or T cells enriched from blood (not recorded which). The receptors stem from a middle-aged man who had recovered from COVID-19. Both conserved end residues are part of each CDR3. D genes are given only for firm matches. Expanded clones get a size class; other rows say once, few or many, or leave the size out.

>TRBV7-2|-|TRBJ1-1|-
TGTGCCAGCAGCTTGGCGAGGGAGAACACTGAAGCTTTCTTT
CASSLARENTEAFF
>TRBV11-1|TRBD1|TRBJ2-7|-
TGTGCCAGCAGCTTAGCGACAGGGTACGAGCAGTACTTC
CASSLATGYEQYF
>TRBV30|-|TRBJ1-1|-
TGTGCCTACCCCCGGCCAGGCACTGAAGCTTTCTTT
CAYPRPGTEAFF
>TRBV9|TRBD2|TRBJ2-3|once
TGTGCCAGCAGTTTAGCGGGCCGCCCAGATACGCAGTATTTT
CASSLAGRPDTQYF
>TRBV5-1|TRBD2|TRBJ2-7|-
TGCGCCAGCAGCTTGCAACTAGCGGGGGGCAACGAGCAGTACTTC
CASSLQLAGGNEQYF
>TRBV28|TRBD2|TRBJ2-1|-
TGTGCCAGCAGTTTTAGCGGGAGTAATGAGCAGTTCTTC
CASSFSGSNEQFF
>TRBV11-2|TRBD1|TRBJ2-2|few
TGTGCCAGTCGTTCCGGGACAGAATTCACCGGGGAGCTGTTTTTT
CASRSGTEFTGELFF
>TRBV5-6|TRBD1|TRBJ1-2|-
TGTGCCAGCAGTTGGGACAGAAATAACTATGGCTACACCTTC
CASSWDRNNYGYTF
>TRBV3-1/TRBV3-2|-|TRBJ2-6|-
TGTGCCAGCTCTTCCTCAAGCGGTGGGGCCAACGTCCTGACTTTC
CASSSSSGGANVLTF
>TRBV5-6|TRBD2|TRBJ2-1|-
TGTGCCAGCAGCATCAGCGGGAGGGCTACCGATGAGCAGTTCTTC
CASSISGRATDEQFF
>TRBV6-5|-|TRBJ1-6|-
TGTGCCACCAGTTACTCAAAGGGGGCACCCCTCCACTTT
CATSYSKGAPLHF
>TRBV19|-|TRBJ2-1|-
TGTGCCAGTAGTGTACCGGGACTGTACAATGAGCAGTTCTTC
CASSVPGLYNEQFF
>TRBV5-1|-|TRBJ2-1|-
TGCGCCAGCAGCTTAGGCGGGGGCAGTCACAATGAGCAGTTCTTC
CASSLGGGSHNEQFF
>TRBV28|TRBD1|TRBJ2-2|-
TGTGCCAGCACCGGGACAGGGGTGGGGAACACCGGGGAGCTGTTTTTT
CASTGTGVGNTGELFF
>TRBV3-1/TRBV3-2|-|TRBJ2-4|-
TGTGCCAGCAGCCAGGCGGGGACCAAAAACATTCAGTACTTC
CASSQAGTKNIQYF
>TRBV7-9|-|TRBJ2-1|-
TGTGCCAGCAGCCCGGACTGGCCCTACAATGAGCAGTTCTTC
CASSPDWPYNEQFF
>TRBV3-1/TRBV3-2|-|TRBJ1-6|-
TGTGCCAGCAGTGACGGGAGAAACTCCTATAATTCACCCCTCCACTTT
CASSDGRNSYNSPLHF
>TRBV30|-|TRBJ1-3|-
TGTGCCTGGACCCCCGGGTCTGGAAACACCATATATTTT
CAWTPGSGNTIYF
>TRBV29-1|-|TRBJ2-3|-
TGCAGCGTTGAACCCTACACAGATACGCAGTATTTT
CSVEPYTDTQYF
>TRBV2|-|TRBJ2-1|few
TGTGCCAGCAAGGGGGATCACTCCTACAATGAGCAGTTCTTC
CASKGDHSYNEQFF
>TRBV4-2|-|TRBJ2-7|-
TGTGCCAGCAGCTCCCGGACAATTTCCTACGAGCAGTACTTC
CASSSRTISYEQYF
>TRBV25-1|-|TRBJ2-3|-
TGTGCCAGCAGTCCACCTAGGGGCAGGGAAGGCACAGATACGCAGTATTTT
CASSPPRGREGTDTQYF
>TRBV7-2|TRBD1|TRBJ1-6|-
TGTGCCAGCAGCACCGACAGGGGGAATTCACCCCTCCACTTT
CASSTDRGNSPLHF
>TRBV19|-|TRBJ1-2|-
TGTGCCAGTAATGCAGTCCCCGGGGGAACGAGCGGCTACACCTTC
CASNAVPGGTSGYTF
>TRBV28|TRBD2|TRBJ2-1|-
TGTGCCAGCATTACTAGCGGGACCTATGAGCAGTTCTTC
CASITSGTYEQFF
>TRBV11-2|-|TRBJ2-5|-
TGTGCCAGCAGCTTAGACAGGGATTCTGAGACCCAGTACTTC
CASSLDRDSETQYF
>TRBV28|TRBD1|TRBJ1-1|-
TGTGCCAGCAGCCGAGACAGGGGGCCGGGCACTGAAGCTTTCTTT
CASSRDRGPGTEAFF
>TRBV11-2|-|TRBJ2-3|-
TGTGCCAGCAGCTTAGATCGTACAGGAGCCGTGGATACGCAGTATTTT
CASSLDRTGAVDTQYF
>TRBV6-1|-|TRBJ1-4|-
TGTGCCAGCAGTGAGACCCAGGGTTTCAGGGAAAAACTGTTTTTT
CASSETQGFREKLFF
>TRBV9|-|TRBJ2-3|-
TGTGCCAGCAGCGTAGAGGGGGTTCCGCAGTATTTT
CASSVEGVPQYF
>TRBV6-5|-|TRBJ1-6|-
TGTGCCAGCAGTTACCAAGCGGTAGGGTATTCACCCCTCCACTTT
CASSYQAVGYSPLHF
>TRBV5-5|TRBD1|TRBJ1-5|-
TGTGCCAGCAGCCTAGACAGGGCGGATCAGCCCCAGCATTTT
CASSLDRADQPQHF
>TRBV6-2/TRBV6-3|-|TRBJ2-7|many
TGTGCCAGCAGTATCTATGGGGGCCACTCTGAGCAGTACTTC
CASSIYGGHSEQYF
>TRBV6-5|-|TRBJ1-2|once
TGTGCCAGCAGGTCCCCTGAGCTTACTAACTATGGCTACACCTTC
CASRSPELTNYGYTF
>TRBV13|TRBD2|TRBJ2-7|-
TGTGCCAGCAGCCTAGCGGGAGGGTTCAGTGGAGAGCAGTACTTC
CASSLAGGFSGEQYF
>TRBV10-2|TRBD1|TRBJ1-3|-
TGCGCCAGCAGTGAAGGGACAGCGCGCGGAAACACCATATATTTT
CASSEGTARGNTIYF
>TRBV5-1|-|TRBJ1-1|many
TGCGCCAGCAGCTTGGCCCCGGGGAGCCGCACTGAAGCTTTCTTT
CASSLAPGSRTEAFF
>TRBV6-1|TRBD1|TRBJ1-1|-
TGTGCCAGCAGTGATAAAACAGGGGGGGGCACTGAAGCTTTCTTT
CASSDKTGGGTEAFF
>TRBV9|TRBD2|TRBJ2-2|-
TGTGCCAGCAGCGTGTGGGCAAGCGGGAGGGCCACGGGCGGGGAGCTGTTTTTT
CASSVWASGRATGGELFF
>TRBV7-9|-|TRBJ2-1|-
TGTGCCAGCAGCTTTCAAGAAAGCTCCCGTTGGTTCTTC
CASSFQESSRWFF
>TRBV7-9|-|TRBJ1-1|-
TGTGCCAGCAGCTTAACTCCGTTGGGGAGAAGGAACACTGAAGCTTTCTTT
CASSLTPLGRRNTEAFF
>TRBV5-1|-|TRBJ1-2|once
TGCGCCAGCAGCACTTCAGGGGTTGGCTATGGCTACACCTTC
CASSTSGVGYGYTF
>TRBV5-1|-|TRBJ1-6|-
TGCGCCAGCAGCTTGGCCCGGGGTAGGAATTCACCCCTCCACTTT
CASSLARGRNSPLHF
>TRBV18|-|TRBJ2-2|-
TGTGCCAGCTCCAGGACAGAATTGAACACCGGGGAGCTGTTTTTT
CASSRTELNTGELFF
>TRBV2|-|TRBJ1-5|-
TGTGCCAGCAGTGACCAGCGGGGATCGTGGCAGCCCCAGCATTTT
CASSDQRGSWQPQHF
>TRBV28|TRBD2|TRBJ2-3|once
TGTGCCAGTCTCTCTAGCGGGGGGGGATTCGATACGCAGTATTTT
CASLSSGGGFDTQYF
>TRBV9|-|TRBJ1-1|-
TGTGCCAGCAGCCCACGCGGGCCCTATAACACTGAAGCTTTCTTT
CASSPRGPYNTEAFF
>TRBV7-3|TRBD2|TRBJ2-3|-
TGTGCCAGTCAGCGGGGTGTCACAGATACGCAGTATTTT
CASQRGVTDTQYF
>TRBV4-1|-|TRBJ2-7|-
TGCGCCAGCAGCCTTTTATGGTCAGGGGCAGCTTACGAGCAGTACTTC
CASSLLWSGAAYEQYF
>TRBV28|-|TRBJ1-1|-
TGTGCCAGCAGCATCCCAGACAGAGACGATTCTGAAGCTTTCTTT
CASSIPDRDDSEAFF
>TRBV3-1/TRBV3-2|-|TRBJ2-7|-
TGTGCCAGCAGCCCTAGACCCCTCGAGCAGTACTTC
CASSPRPLEQYF
>TRBV27|-|TRBJ2-2|once
TGTGCCAGCAGTTTATCACAGCACACCGGGGAGCTGTTTTTT
CASSLSQHTGELFF
>TRBV7-9|-|TRBJ1-4|-
TGTGCCAGCAGCTTACATACGGCGGCTAATGAAAAACTGTTTTTT
CASSLHTAANEKLFF
>TRBV7-2|TRBD2|TRBJ2-3|-
TGTGCCAGCAGCTCAGGACTAGCGGGGGTGGATACGCAGTATTTT
CASSSGLAGVDTQYF
>TRBV5-1|TRBD2|TRBJ2-7|-
TGCGCCAGCAGCTGGACTAGCGGGAGGGCCAACGAGCAGTACTTC
CASSWTSGRANEQYF
>TRBV18|-|TRBJ2-1|once
TGTGCCAGCTCACCGCAGCGTGACAATGAGCAGTTCTTC
CASSPQRDNEQFF
>TRBV5-1|-|TRBJ1-2|-
TGCGCCAGCCCCTCCGCGGGGGTAAGGATACATGGCTACACCTTC
CASPSAGVRIHGYTF
>TRBV2|-|TRBJ1-5|-
TGTGCCAGCAGTGAGCATTTGGGAGACCCTAGGAATCAGCCCCAGCATTTT
CASSEHLGDPRNQPQHF